This T cell receptor (beta chain) came from a study of healthy donors' naive CD4 and CD8 T cells. Germline CDR1 DFQATT, CDR2 SNEGSKA (reference sequence). The V end lost 3 bases, the J end lost 2 bases, and 16 bases lay between the germline ends. This CDR3 is 15 amino acids long. Each TCR library used about 500 ng of total RNA and a linear amplification protocol. Using its own MiXCR run on the reads, TCRdb lists one record per CDR3 protein. The sample shows 200,000 or so distinct CDR3 sequences, under 85% of them seen only once. Sequencing was carried out using naive CD4+ and CD8+ T cells sorted from blood, pooled from several donors. The receptor was isolated from a pool of human donors in good health; the sample pools cells from several healthy donors. The chain joins TRBV20-1 to TRBJ2-5; no clear D. The chain's CDR3 is CSASGVLVGQETQYF. CDR3 DNA sequence: TGCAGTGCTAGTGGAGTCCTAGTTGGGCAAGAGACCCAGTACTTC.